Below, 17 T cell receptor beta chains from the same sample are listed, as sequenced in a study of T cell responses to AZD1222 COVID-19 vaccine. The assay was immunoSEQ multiplex PCR, and TCRdb's table has in-frame clones only and misses some. The sample lists 90,000 to 120,000 clones; over 70% were seen once. The specimen was peripheral blood, collected on day 0 of AZD1222 vaccination. The receptor set was obtained from an adult in good health.

The chain joins TRBV9 to TRBJ1-2; no reliable D call. This CDR3 has 14 amino acids. V gave up 0 bases and J gave up 6 bases, with 12 bases separating them. Germline loops: CDR1 SGDLS, CDR2 YYNGEE. CDR3 sequence: CASSVAMGKDGYTF. The CDR3 bases are TGTGCCAGCAGCGTAGCTATGGGTAAAGATGGCTACACCTTC.

This chain connects TRBV28 to TRBJ2-3, with 11 positions matching TRBD1. This CDR3 is 15 amino acids long. In germline, CDR1 is MDHEN, CDR2 SYDVKM. Trimming cost V 6 bases and J 4 bases; bases outside gene matches: 6. CDR3 in DNA: TGTGCCAGCAGCCGGGGACAGGGGGACGCAGATACGCAGTATTTT. Its translation: CASSRGQGDADTQYF.

This rearrangement joins TRBV7-8 to TRBJ2-1; D ambiguous. The germline V gene has CDR1 SGHVS and CDR2 FQNEAQ. The CDR3 totals 13 residues. V lost 5 bases, J lost 6 bases, and 11 bases lay in between. The DNA for the CDR3 is TGTGCCAGCAGCACCCGGTGGACCAATGAGCAGTTCTTC. Amino acids: CASSTRWTNEQFF. The full variable domain, its missing parts supplied by reference TRBV7-8 and TRBJ2-1, is GAGVSQSPRYKVAKRGQDVALRCDPISGHVSLFWYQQALGQGPEFLTYFQNEAQLDKSGLPSDRFFAERPEGSVSTLKIQRTQQEDSAVYLCASSTRWTNEQFFGPGTRLTVL.

The V gene is TRBV19, the J gene TRBJ1-1, with 7 positions matching TRBD1. J gave up 1 base and V 4 bases, and 9 bases lay outside the gene matches. The CDR3 totals 16 residues. Germline V gene sequence: CDR1 LNHDA, CDR2 SQIVND (reference sequence). The CDR3 bases are TGTGCCAGTAGTAAACCCAGGGACAGCAAGAACACTGAAGCTTTCTTT. Its protein is CASSKPRDSKNTEAFF.

This chain connects TRBV4-3 to TRBJ1-6, with a weak D call TRBD1 (5 bases). The length of the CDR3 is 18 residues. The V gene's germline CDR1 is LGHNA and CDR2 YSLEER. The germline V and J ends were trimmed by 0 bases and 9 bases, with 21 bases remaining between them. The CDR3 DNA sequence: TGCGCCAGCAGCCAAGATCGAGGGGCAGTGGGGTGGGCTTCACCCCTCCACTTT. It specifies CASSQDRGAVGWASPLHF.

The J gene is TRBJ2-2, the V gene TRBV6-4, with D tentatively TRBD2 (5 bases). The V gene lost 8 bases and the J gene lost 3 bases, with 13 bases spanning the gap. The CDR3 covers 14 residues. Germline V gene lookup returns CDR1 MRHNA and CDR2 SNTAGT. The CDR3 loop reads CASGASGYTGELFF. In DNA, the CDR3 is TGTGCCAGCGGCGCCAGCGGCTACACCGGGGAGCTGTTTTTT.

For the CDR3, the DNA is TGTGCCAGTACCCGGACGGATTCCTACGAGCAGTACTTC. This encodes CASTRTDSYEQYF. The V call is TRBV19, the J call TRBJ2-7; unclear D gene. The V gene lost 7 bases and the J gene lost 1 base, with 11 bases spanning the gap. The CDR3 has 13 amino acids. Germline-derived CDR1 and CDR2 are LNHDA and SQIVND (reference sequence).

A word on this clone: Additional DNA sequences in this sample encode the identical CDR3. The chain joins TRBV7-6 to TRBJ1-6; D might be TRBD1 (5 bases). Looked up from germline, CDR1 is SGHVS and CDR2 is FNYEAQ. V was pared by 0 bases and J by 7 bases, with 10 bases between. This CDR3 is 15 amino acids long. The CDR3 spells CASSLAGTGNSPLHF. CDR3 DNA sequence: TGTGCCAGCAGCTTAGCTGGGACGGGGAATTCACCCCTCCACTTT. Full variable domain (outside the CDR3, taken from reference TRBV7-6 and TRBJ1-6): GAGVSQSPRYKVTKRGQDVALRCDPISGHVSLYWYRQALGQGPEFLTYFNYEAQQDKSGLPNDRFSAERPEGSISTLTIQRTEQRDSAMYRCASSLAGTGNSPLHFGNGTRLTVT.

The chain has TRBV18 and TRBJ2-3; D not certain. V gave up 3 bases and J gave up 0 bases, with 13 bases separating them. The CDR3 runs to 16 residues. The germline gives CDR1 KGHSH, CDR2 LQKENI. In DNA, the CDR3 is TGTGCCAGCTCACCGCCTGGCGGAGCTAGCACAGATACGCAGTATTTT. Translation: CASSPPGGASTDTQYF.

The gene calls are TRBV7-8 and TRBJ2-7, with D possibly matching TRBD1 (5 bases). Trimming took off 0 bases at V and 2 bases at J, with 8 bases between the two ends. The CDR3 runs to 14 residues. Germline CDR1 is SGHVS and CDR2 is FQNEAQ. This CDR3 is CASSLAQGPYEQYF. The CDR3, as DNA: TGTGCCAGCAGCTTAGCGCAGGGTCCCTACGAGCAGTACTTC.

CDR3 region: CASRTGKSWRATNEKLFF. CDR3 DNA sequence: TGCGCCAGCAGAACAGGGAAATCATGGCGTGCAACTAATGAAAAACTGTTTTTT. This chain uses TRBV23-1 with TRBJ1-4; D is possibly TRBD1 (6 bases). Being an ORF, TRBV23-1 has a function that is uncertain. Trimming took off 6 bases at V and 0 bases at J, with 20 bases between the two ends. This CDR3 is 18 amino acids long.

The chain uses TRBV18 and TRBJ2-1; D gene uncertain. V was pared by 1 base and J by 5 bases, with 9 bases between. The germline V gene has CDR1 KGHSH and CDR2 LQKENI. This CDR3 spans 14 amino acids. For the CDR3, the DNA is TGTGCCAGCTCACCACATCCCCATAACAATGAGCAGTTCTTC. Its translation is CASSPHPHNNEQFF.

This rearrangement joins TRBV15 to TRBJ1-5, with D perhaps matching TRBD1 (5 bases). Deletions cut 0 bases from V and 6 bases from J, with 12 bases between. The V gene's germline CDR1 is LNHNV and CDR2 YYDKDF (reference sequence). This CDR3 comprises 15 residues. Here the CDR3 reads CATSRDRAVLQPQHF. The DNA for the CDR3 is TGTGCCACCAGCAGAGACAGGGCAGTTCTTCAGCCCCAGCATTTT. Complete variable domain (other parts from reference TRBV15 and TRBJ1-5): DAMVIQNPRYQVTQFGKPVTLSCSQTLNHNVMYWYQQKSSQAPKLLFHYYDKDFNNEADTPDNFQSRRPNTSFCFLDIRSPGLGDTAMYLCATSRDRAVLQPQHFGDGTRLSIL.

The J gene is TRBJ1-3, the V gene TRBV4-2; the match to TRBD1 covers 7 bases. The germline V gene encodes CDR1 LGHNA and CDR2 YNFKEQ. CDR3 length equals 17 residues. J lost 7 bases, V lost 0 bases, and 12 bases had no gene match. The CDR3 is CASSQDSSTGFWNTIYF. CDR3 DNA: TGTGCCAGCAGCCAAGATTCGTCGACAGGGTTTTGGAACACCATATATTTT.

This clone was observed once. V is TRBV9 and J is TRBJ2-2, with D uncertain. The V and J ends lost 6 bases and 4 bases respectively, with 10 bases between them. The CDR3 spans 13 residues. CDR1 and CDR2 (germline): SGDLS, YYNGEE. The DNA for the CDR3 is TGTGCCAGCACCGACCCAATCACCGGGGAGCTGTTTTTT. It is translated as CASTDPITGELFF.

This chain joins TRBV19 and TRBJ1-6; 7 bases fit TRBD1. V lost 3 bases, J lost 7 bases, and 3 bases stayed unmatched. The CDR3 contains 14 residues. Germline loops: CDR1 LNHDA, CDR2 SQIVND (reference sequence). CDR3: CASSIDRVNSPLHF. The CDR3 DNA reads as TGTGCCAGTAGTATCGACAGGGTCAATTCACCCCTCCACTTT.

This clone appeared a single time. This rearrangement joins TRBV7-9 to TRBJ1-5; D gene uncertain. Germline CDR1 is SEHNR and CDR2 is FQNEAQ (reference sequence). V was shortened by 5 bases and J by 8 bases, with 13 bases between the two germline ends. The length of the CDR3 is 13 residues. The CDR3 DNA is TGTGCCAGCAGCCTCGATACCGTTGAGCCCCAGCATTTT. This translates into CASSLDTVEPQHF.